The 5 T cell receptor beta chains listed next were all sequenced from one sample in a study of blood T cell repertoires in COVID-19. Assay: immunoSEQ multiplex PCR; the TCRdb copy retains only in-frame clones and omits some. This table has fewer than 200,000 clones, approximately 86% appearing once. Material for sequencing was peripheral blood. The origin of the receptors is a man aged 50 or older with active or convalescent COVID-19.

This clone appeared a single time. The V gene is TRBV5-1, the J gene TRBJ1-1, with D unclear. The V end was cut by 0 bases, the J end by 8 bases, with 14 bases between. The CDR3 has 14 residues. Germline V gene sequence: CDR1 SGHRS, CDR2 YFSETQ. The CDR3 nucleotides are TGCGCCAGCAGCTTGGTAACGGGTCTGGCCGAAGCTTTCTTT. Amino acid sequence: CASSLVTGLAEAFF.

The chain recombines TRBV25-1 with TRBJ1-2; D is unresolved. CDR1 MGHDK and CDR2 SYGVNS come from the germline V gene. Between the trimmed V and J ends, which lost 1 base and 4 bases, there was a span of 10 bases. The CDR3 is 14 residues long. The CDR3, as DNA: TGTGCCAGCAGTGAATCCGGGAGATCCTATGGCTACACCTTC. This translates into CASSESGRSYGYTF.

The chain joins TRBV7-9 to TRBJ1-1, with a tentative D call TRBD1 (5 bases). Trimming pared 4 bases from V and 3 bases from J, leaving 9 bases between. This CDR3 is 13 amino acids long. CDR1 is SEHNR and CDR2 is FQNEAQ in the germline V gene (reference sequence). The CDR3 region has the DNA TGTGCCAGCAGCTACCCGGGGGACACTGAAGCTTTCTTT. Translated: CASSYPGDTEAFF.

V gene TRBV6-5 combines with J gene TRBJ1-1, with no clear D. The CDR3 consists of 15 residues. The ends were cut back, 6 bases at V and 0 bases at J, with 14 bases in the middle. The germline V gene encodes CDR1 MNHEY and CDR2 SVGAGI. This CDR3 is CASRRGKDLNTEAFF. The CDR3 coding sequence is TGTGCCAGCAGGAGAGGGAAGGATTTGAACACTGAAGCTTTCTTT.

For the CDR3, the DNA is TGTGCCAGCTCAGGGACTAGCGGGAGTTACGAGCAGTACTTC. This codes for CASSGTSGSYEQYF. This chain connects TRBV18 to TRBJ2-7; TRBD2 agrees at 14 bases. Germline loops: CDR1 KGHSH, CDR2 LQKENI. Trimming cost V 5 bases and J 4 bases; bases outside gene matches: 1. The CDR3 spans 14 residues.